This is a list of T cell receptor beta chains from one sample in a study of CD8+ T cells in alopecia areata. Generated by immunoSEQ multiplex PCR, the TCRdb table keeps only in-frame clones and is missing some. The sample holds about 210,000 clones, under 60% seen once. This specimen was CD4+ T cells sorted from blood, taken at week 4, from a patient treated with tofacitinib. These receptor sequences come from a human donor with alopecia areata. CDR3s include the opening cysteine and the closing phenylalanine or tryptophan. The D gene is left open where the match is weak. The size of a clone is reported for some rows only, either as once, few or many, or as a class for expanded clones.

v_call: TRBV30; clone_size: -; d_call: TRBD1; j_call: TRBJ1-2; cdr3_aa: CALTGNYGYTF; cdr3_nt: TGTGCCTTGACAGGGAACTATGGCTACACCTTC
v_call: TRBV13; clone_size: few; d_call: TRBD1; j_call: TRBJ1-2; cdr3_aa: CASSLDRTGRYGYTF; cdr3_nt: TGTGCCAGCAGCTTAGACCGGACAGGACGCTATGGCTACACCTTC
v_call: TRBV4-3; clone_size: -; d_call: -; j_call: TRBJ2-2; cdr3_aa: CASSQDLGGTNTGELFF; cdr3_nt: TGCGCCAGCAGCCAAGATCTAGGGGGAACGAACACCGGGGAGCTGTTTTTT
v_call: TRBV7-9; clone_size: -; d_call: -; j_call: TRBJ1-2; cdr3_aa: CASSPTDLRGYTF; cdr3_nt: TGTGCCAGCAGCCCTACGGACCTTAGGGGCTACACCTTC
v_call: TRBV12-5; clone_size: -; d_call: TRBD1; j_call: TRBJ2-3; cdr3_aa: CASATGQVGSADTQYF; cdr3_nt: TGTGCTAGTGCCACCGGACAGGTGGGGAGCGCAGATACGCAGTATTTT
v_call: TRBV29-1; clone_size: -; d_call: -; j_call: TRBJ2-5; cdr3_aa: CSVEMIVQETQYF; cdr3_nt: TGCAGCGTTGAAATGATAGTCCAAGAGACCCAGTACTTC
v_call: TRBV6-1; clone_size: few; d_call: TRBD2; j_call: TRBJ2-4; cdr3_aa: CASSERGLALNIQYF; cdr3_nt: TGTGCCAGCAGCGAAAGGGGACTAGCCCTAAACATTCAGTACTTC
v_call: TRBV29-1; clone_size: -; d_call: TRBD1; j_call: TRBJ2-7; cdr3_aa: CSGTGGGEQYF; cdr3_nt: TGCAGCGGTACAGGGGGTGGCGAGCAGTACTTC
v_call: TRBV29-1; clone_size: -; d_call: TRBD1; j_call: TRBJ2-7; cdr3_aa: CSVGQGLSYEQYF; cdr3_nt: TGCAGCGTTGGACAGGGATTGTCCTACGAGCAGTACTTC
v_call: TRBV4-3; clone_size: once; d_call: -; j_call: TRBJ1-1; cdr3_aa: CASSQALGVPEAFF; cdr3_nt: TGCGCCAGCAGCCAAGCGTTGGGGGTCCCTGAAGCTTTCTTT
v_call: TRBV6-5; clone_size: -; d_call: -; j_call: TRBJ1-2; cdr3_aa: CASSRENSAGYTF; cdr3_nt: TGTGCCAGCAGTCGGGAGAACAGTGCTGGCTACACCTTC
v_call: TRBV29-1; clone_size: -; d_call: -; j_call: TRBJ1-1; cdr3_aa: CSVFNMNTEAFF; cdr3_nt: TGCAGCGTTTTCAACATGAACACTGAAGCTTTCTTT
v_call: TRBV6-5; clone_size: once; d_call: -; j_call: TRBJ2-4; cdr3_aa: CASRGLGEMNIQYF; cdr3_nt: TGTGCCAGCAGGGGCTTGGGGGAGATGAACATTCAGTACTTC
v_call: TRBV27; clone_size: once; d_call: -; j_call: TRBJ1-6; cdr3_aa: CASSPGGSYSPLHF; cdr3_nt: TGTGCCAGCAGTCCTGGGGGTAGTTATTCACCCCTCCACTTT
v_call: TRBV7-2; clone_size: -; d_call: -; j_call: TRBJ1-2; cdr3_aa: CASSLGDYGYTF; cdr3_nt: TGTGCCAGCAGCTTAGGAGACTATGGCTACACCTTC
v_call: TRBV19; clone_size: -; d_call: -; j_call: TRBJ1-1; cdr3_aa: CASSIQGMNTEAFF; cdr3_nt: TGTGCCAGTAGTATCCAGGGGATGAACACTGAAGCTTTCTTT
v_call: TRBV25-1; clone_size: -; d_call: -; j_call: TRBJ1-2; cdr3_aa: CASSERGGYTF; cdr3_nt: TGTGCCAGCAGTGAGAGGGGGGGCTACACCTTC
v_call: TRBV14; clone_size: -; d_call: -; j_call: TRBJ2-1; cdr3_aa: CASSQDSITNEQFF; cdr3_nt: TGTGCCAGCAGCCAAGATAGTATAACCAATGAGCAGTTCTTC
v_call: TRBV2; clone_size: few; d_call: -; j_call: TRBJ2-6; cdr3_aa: CASTPGTAISGANVLTF; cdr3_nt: TGTGCCAGCACCCCCGGGACTGCGATCTCTGGGGCCAACGTCCTGACTTTC
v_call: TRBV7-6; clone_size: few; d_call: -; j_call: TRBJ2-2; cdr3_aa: CASSPPLLRPQGSQNTGELFF; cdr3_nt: TGTGCCAGCAGCCCTCCCTTACTTAGGCCACAGGGTAGTCAGAACACCGGGGAGCTGTTTTTT
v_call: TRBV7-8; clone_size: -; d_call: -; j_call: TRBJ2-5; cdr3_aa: CASSLGEFYQETQYF; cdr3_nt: TGTGCCAGCAGCTTAGGGGAGTTTTACCAAGAGACCCAGTACTTC
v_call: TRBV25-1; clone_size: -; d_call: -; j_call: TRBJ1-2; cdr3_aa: CASSGAGVNYGYTF; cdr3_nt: TGTGCCAGCAGTGGGGCAGGGGTAAACTATGGCTACACCTTC
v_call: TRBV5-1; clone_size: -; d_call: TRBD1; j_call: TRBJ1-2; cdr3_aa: CASSRIGQGASGYTF; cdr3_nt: TGCGCCAGCAGCCGGATCGGGCAGGGGGCTTCTGGCTACACCTTC
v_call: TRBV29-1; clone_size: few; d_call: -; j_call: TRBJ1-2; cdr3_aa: CSVVGEEGYTF; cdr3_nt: TGCAGCGTGGTAGGCGAGGAGGGCTACACCTTC
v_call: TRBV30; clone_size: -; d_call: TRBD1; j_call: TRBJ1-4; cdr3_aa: CAWRRQGEANEKLFF; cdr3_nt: TGTGCCTGGAGAAGACAGGGGGAAGCTAATGAAAAACTGTTTTTT
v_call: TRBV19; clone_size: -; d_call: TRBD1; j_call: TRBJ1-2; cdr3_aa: CASSIAGGYDGYTF; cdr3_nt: TGTGCCAGTAGTATAGCAGGGGGCTATGATGGCTACACCTTC
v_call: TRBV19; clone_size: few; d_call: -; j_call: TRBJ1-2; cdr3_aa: CASSPQRNYGYTF; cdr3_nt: TGTGCCAGTAGTCCCCAGCGCAACTATGGCTACACCTTC
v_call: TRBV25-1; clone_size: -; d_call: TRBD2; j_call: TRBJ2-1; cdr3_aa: CATEASGGSYNEQFF; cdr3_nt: TGTGCCACCGAGGCGAGCGGGGGCTCCTACAATGAGCAGTTCTTC
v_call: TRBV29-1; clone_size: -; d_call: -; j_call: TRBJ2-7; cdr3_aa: CSVVLESYEQYF; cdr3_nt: TGCAGCGTTGTCCTTGAATCATACGAGCAGTACTTC
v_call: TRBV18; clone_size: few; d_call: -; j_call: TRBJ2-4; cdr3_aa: CASSPGLGNGIQYF; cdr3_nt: TGTGCCAGCTCACCAGGCCTGGGTAACGGCATTCAGTACTTC
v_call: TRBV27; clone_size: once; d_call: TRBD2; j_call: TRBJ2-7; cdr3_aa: CASSLKRGETYEQYF; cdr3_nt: TGTGCCAGCAGTTTGAAGCGGGGGGAAACCTACGAGCAGTACTTC
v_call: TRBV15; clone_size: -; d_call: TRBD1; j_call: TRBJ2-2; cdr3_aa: CATSRARTGWAGELFF; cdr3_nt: TGTGCCACCAGCAGAGCTCGGACAGGGTGGGCAGGGGAGCTGTTTTTT
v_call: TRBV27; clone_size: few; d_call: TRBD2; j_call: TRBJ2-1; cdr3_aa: CASSSRLANEQFF; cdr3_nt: TGTGCCAGCAGTTCCCGACTAGCCAATGAGCAGTTCTTC
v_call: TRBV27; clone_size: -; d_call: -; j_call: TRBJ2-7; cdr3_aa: CASSRIPGVDSYEQYF; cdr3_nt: TGTGCCAGCAGCCGAATCCCGGGGGTCGATTCCTACGAGCAGTACTTC
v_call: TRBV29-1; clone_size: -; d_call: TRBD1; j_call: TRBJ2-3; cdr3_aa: CSVAGQNTDTQYF; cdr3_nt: TGCAGCGTTGCGGGACAGAACACAGATACGCAGTATTTT
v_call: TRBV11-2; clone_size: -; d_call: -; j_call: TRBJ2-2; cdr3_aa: CASSLGLAGTGELFF; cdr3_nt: TGTGCCAGCAGCTTGGGGCTAGCAGGCACCGGGGAGCTGTTTTTT
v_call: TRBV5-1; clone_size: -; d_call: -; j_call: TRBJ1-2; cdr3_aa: CASSKDGDYGYTF; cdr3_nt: TGCGCCAGCAGCAAGGACGGAGACTATGGCTACACCTTC